One sample yielded the 15 T cell receptor beta chains listed below, sequenced in a study of beta chain features in type 1 diabetes. Sequencing targeted expressed TCRB transcripts, as all isolated RNA had been reverse transcribed. Method: immunoSEQ multiplex PCR; TCRdb's copy keeps in-frame clones and lacks some. This table holds about 230,000 clones, more than 9% found once. Sequenced: naive CD4+ T cells from blood. Receptor source: a woman aged 18-29 years in good health.

The chain combines TRBV4-1 with TRBJ2-1, with D possibly being TRBD2 (5 bases). The CDR3 sequence is 14 residues long. Per germline, CDR1 MGHRA and CDR2 YSYEKL. Trimming left V 0 bases short and J 8 bases short, with 11 bases between. The chain's CDR3 is CASSQDALGDEQFF. The CDR3 region has the DNA TGCGCCAGCAGCCAAGATGCACTAGGAGATGAGCAGTTCTTC.

This clone was counted between two and nine times. The chain carries TRBV4-1 and TRBJ1-6; tentative D call: TRBD1 (6 bases). CDR1 MGHRA and CDR2 YSYEKL come from the germline V gene. The ends were cut back, 2 bases at V and 0 bases at J, with 26 bases in the middle. The CDR3 has 22 residues. CDR3 nucleotides: TGCGCCAGCAGCCAATGGGGCCGGCTCAGGGGTAAATGGAGCTCCTATAATTCACCCCTCCACTTT. This translates into CASSQWGRLRGKWSSYNSPLHF.

The chain couples TRBV5-6 to TRBJ2-2; D perhaps matches TRBD2 (5 bases). The V end was cut by 4 bases, the J end by 0 bases, with 16 bases between. The CDR3 is made up of 17 amino acids. CDR1 SGHDT and CDR2 YYEEEE come from the germline V gene. The CDR3 reads CASSRTRRLANTGELFF. As DNA, the CDR3 is TGTGCCAGCAGCCGGACGAGGAGGTTGGCGAACACCGGGGAGCTGTTTTTT.

The gene calls are TRBV4-1 and TRBJ2-7, with 8 bases fitting TRBD2. Germline trimming cut 0 bases from V and 3 bases from J; bases unmatched to any gene: 7. CDR1 and CDR2 (germline): MGHRA, YSYEKL. The CDR3 totals 16 residues. This CDR3 is CASSQDDGTRGYEQYF. The CDR3 DNA follows: TGCGCCAGCAGCCAAGATGACGGGACTAGAGGCTACGAGCAGTACTTC.

J is TRBJ2-3 and V is TRBV7-3; 8 nucleotides line up with TRBD1. V was pared by 5 bases and J by 2 bases, with 18 bases of the junction left unmatched. Germline V gives CDR1 SGHTA, CDR2 FQGTGA. This CDR3 has 19 amino acids. CDR3 nucleotides: TGTGCCAGCAGCGACGGGCCCCGGACAGGGAAGAGGGACACAGATACGCAGTATTTT. The encoded protein is CASSDGPRTGKRDTDTQYF.

This clone was seen a handful of times. V is TRBV5-1 and J is TRBJ2-1; TRBD2 matches 7 bases. The CDR3 length is 16 residues. Germline V lookup: CDR1 SGHRS, CDR2 YFSETQ. V gave up 0 bases and J gave up 5 bases; unmatched junction bases: 8. The CDR3 region is CASSLARAGSNNEQFF. CDR3 DNA: TGCGCCAGCAGCTTGGCCCGAGCGGGGAGTAACAATGAGCAGTTCTTC.

The V call is TRBV14, the J call TRBJ2-2, with D unresolved. V was trimmed by 4 bases and J by 1 base, leaving 10 bases between them. This CDR3 has 15 amino acids. Germline V gene sequence: CDR1 SGHDN, CDR2 FVKESK. CDR3 DNA: TGTGCCAGCAGCCCGGCGGTGGGGAACACCGGGGAGCTGTTTTTT. Translation gives CASSPAVGNTGELFF.

This clone was counted between two and nine times. V usage is TRBV10-3 and J usage is TRBJ2-6, with D perhaps TRBD2 (5 bases). The germline V and J ends were trimmed by 8 bases and 0 bases, with 14 bases remaining between them. The CDR3 length is 16 residues. Per germline, CDR1 ENHRY and CDR2 SYGVKD. CDR3 nucleotide sequence: TGTGCCATCGGACTTCCCAGCGTCTCTGGGGCCAACGTCCTGACTTTC. Its protein product is CAIGLPSVSGANVLTF.

This clone was observed a few times. J is TRBJ2-3 and V is TRBV9; D gene unclear. Looked up from germline, CDR1 is SGDLS and CDR2 is YYNGEE. Trimming left V 0 bases short and J 2 bases short, with 7 bases between. This CDR3 contains 14 residues. The CDR3 DNA sequence: TGTGCCAGCAGCGTAGGGCGGTTCACAGATACGCAGTATTTT. The encoded protein is CASSVGRFTDTQYF.

This clone was observed a few times. The chain uses TRBV7-9 and TRBJ2-7; 8 nucleotides match TRBD2. Looked up from germline, CDR1 is SEHNR and CDR2 is FQNEAQ (reference sequence). The CDR3 is made up of 15 amino acids. V lost 1 base and J lost 5; bases outside the gene matches: 7. The CDR3: CASSLGGGLRDEQYF. The CDR3 region has the DNA TGTGCCAGCAGCTTAGGCGGGGGGCTGAGGGACGAGCAGTACTTC.

The chain combines TRBV7-8 with TRBJ1-1; no firm D call. The CDR3 spans 13 residues. V was clipped by 7 bases and J by 1 base, with 10 bases between them. Germline V CDR1 and CDR2: SGHVS, FQNEAQ. The CDR3 DNA reads as TGTGCCAGCAAACTTATGCAGAACACTGAAGCTTTCTTT. This sequence encodes CASKLMQNTEAFF.

Only a few counts were recorded for this clone. The chain carries TRBV29-1 and TRBJ2-7, with D tentatively TRBD2 (6 bases). Germline lookup yields CDR1 SQVTM and CDR2 ANQGSEA. Trimming removed 7 bases at V and 0 bases at J, with 19 bases between. The CDR3 is 15 amino acids. CDR3 region: CSAAGGSLSSYEQYF. The CDR3, as DNA: TGCAGCGCCGCAGGAGGGAGTCTTAGCTCCTACGAGCAGTACTTC.

The chain employs TRBV6-1 and TRBJ2-7, with 8 bases aligning to TRBD1. The germline gives CDR1 MNHNS, CDR2 SASEGT. This CDR3 spans 15 amino acids. Trimming at V came to 6 bases and at J to 4 bases, leaving 11 bases not matched to a gene. CDR3 loop: CASRGTGTGVYEQYF. The CDR3, as DNA: TGTGCCAGCAGGGGCACCGGGACAGGAGTTTACGAGCAGTACTTC.

The rearrangement links TRBV7-8 to TRBJ1-4, with D uncertain. Germline V gene lookup returns CDR1 SGHVS and CDR2 FQNEAQ. The CDR3 is 13 amino acids. Trimming removed 1 base from V and 8 bases from J, with 8 bases in between. CDR3 sequence reads: CASSLGSREKLFF. The CDR3 nucleotides read TGTGCCAGCAGCTTAGGGAGCCGGGAAAAACTGTTTTTT.

The chain links TRBV6-5 to TRBJ1-1, with D possibly matching TRBD1 (6 bases). Germline lookup yields CDR1 MNHEY and CDR2 SVGAGI. Trimming left V 6 bases short and J 1 base short, with 9 bases between. CDR3 length: 13 amino acids. The CDR3 DNA reads TGTGCCAGCAGGAGGACAGCGAACACTGAAGCTTTCTTT. The encoded protein is CASRRTANTEAFF.